Below are 11 T cell receptor beta chains sequenced from a single sample in a study of blood T cell repertoires in COVID-19. Some clones are missing from TCRdb's copy, which holds only in-frame ones; the method was immunoSEQ multiplex PCR. The table includes about 220,000 clones, approximately 78% detected once. Sequencing used peripheral blood. The receptors were sampled from a woman of 80 years or more with COVID-19, enrolled during active disease.

The chain joins TRBV19 to TRBJ1-6; 10 bases are a match to TRBD1. The CDR3 consists of 14 residues. V shed 6 bases and J 7 bases; nucleotides not matched to a gene: 3. Germline CDR1 and CDR2: LNHDA and SQIVND (reference sequence). CDR3 coding DNA: TGTGCCAGTAGCTCGACAGGGGGCAATTCACCCCTCCACTTT. Amino acids: CASSSTGGNSPLHF.

The chain has TRBV5-1 and TRBJ2-5; 8 bases are a match to TRBD2. The V segment lost 4 bases and the J segment 3 bases; nucleotides outside the gene matches: 5. Germline V CDR1 and CDR2: SGHRS, YFSETQ. This CDR3 contains 14 residues. CDR3 residues: CASSTLAGKETQYF. CDR3 DNA sequence: TGCGCCAGCAGCACATTAGCGGGGAAAGAGACCCAGTACTTC.

The chain employs TRBV19 and TRBJ2-5; 8 nucleotides match TRBD2. This CDR3 is built from 15 residues. V was pared by 6 bases and J by 2 bases, with 8 bases of the junction left unmatched. Germline loops: CDR1 LNHDA, CDR2 SQIVND (reference sequence). The CDR3: CASRNLAGGQETQYF. The CDR3 bases are TGTGCCAGTAGAAATCTAGCGGGCGGACAAGAGACCCAGTACTTC.

The chain has TRBV5-5 and TRBJ1-6; D not resolved. The germline V gene encodes CDR1 SGHKS and CDR2 YYEKEE (reference sequence). The V and J ends lost 1 base and 7 bases respectively, with 12 bases between them. CDR3 length equals 15 residues. CDR3 nucleotide sequence: TGTGCCAGCAGCTTGTCGGCGGATCTGAATTCACCCCTCCACTTT. Protein sequence: CASSLSADLNSPLHF. Variable domain in full (rest from reference TRBV5-5 and TRBJ1-6): DAGVTQSPTHLIKTRGQQVTLRCSPISGHKSVSWYQQVLGQGPQFIFQYYEKEERGRGNFPDRFSARQFPNYSSELNVNALLLGDSALYLCASSLSADLNSPLHFGNGTRLTVT.

The CDR3 DNA follows: TGTGCCAGCAGCTTGGAGGGTTTGGGTAATCAGCCCCAGCATTTT. Protein: CASSLEGLGNQPQHF. The genes are TRBV7-2 and TRBJ1-5; D gene uncertain. Germline-derived CDR1 and CDR2 are SGHTA and FQGNSA. This CDR3 is 15 amino acids long. Trimming cost V 3 bases and J 4 bases, with 13 bases left between them.

This clone has only a few counts. This sample includes further DNA sequences coding for the same CDR3. CDR3 loop: CASSIGQNTEAFF. The CDR3 bases are TGTGCCAGTAGTATAGGGCAAAACACTGAAGCTTTCTTT. The V and J genes are TRBV19 and TRBJ1-1; D gene uncertain. The CDR3 loop spans 13 amino acids. Germline CDR1 reads LNHDA; CDR2 reads SQIVND (reference sequence). Between the trimmed V and J ends, which lost 1 base and 2 bases, there was a span of 5 bases.

The rearrangement uses TRBV6-2 or TRBV6-3 and TRBJ2-5; a possible D gene is TRBD1 (5 bases). Germline CDR1 MNHEY, CDR2 SVGEGT. Trimming left V 2 bases short and J 2 bases short, with 9 bases between. The CDR3 is made up of 14 amino acids. The CDR3 region has the DNA TGTGCCAGCAGTTACCGACAGAGACAAGAGACCCAGTACTTC. Translated, it gives CASSYRQRQETQYF.

The J gene is TRBJ1-1, the V gene TRBV11-3; D ambiguous. This CDR3 comprises 13 residues. V was pared by 2 bases and J by 5 bases, with 9 bases between. Germline V gene lookup returns CDR1 SGHNT and CDR2 YENEEA. CDR3 loop: CASSLRGGTEAFF. For the CDR3, the DNA is TGTGCCAGCAGCTTACGGGGTGGAACTGAAGCTTTCTTT.

J is TRBJ1-2 and V is TRBV30; 7 bases align to TRBD1. Germline trimming cut 4 bases from V and 6 bases from J; bases unmatched to any gene: 5. The CDR3 extends over 12 amino acids. CDR1 and CDR2 (germline): GTSNPN, SVGIG (reference sequence). DNA for the CDR3: TGTGCCTGGAAGGGACAGCTTAATGGCTACACCTTC. It specifies CAWKGQLNGYTF.

The chain carries TRBV11-2 and TRBJ1-3, with 12 bases aligning to TRBD1. Trimming at V came to 5 bases and at J to 0 bases, leaving 5 bases not matched to a gene. The CDR3 consists of 17 residues. CDR1 and CDR2 (germline): SGHAT, FQNNGV. CDR3 nucleotides: TGTGCCAGCAGCGGGGGACAGGGGGCTTTCTCTGGAAACACCATATATTTT. It encodes CASSGGQGAFSGNTIYF.

The chain has TRBV18 and TRBJ2-7; 7 bases are shared with TRBD2. CDR3 size: 16 residues. J lost 0 bases, V lost 1 base, and 6 bases had no gene match. CDR1 and CDR2 from the germline V gene are KGHSH and LQKENI. In DNA, the CDR3 is TGTGCCAGCTCACCACAGGGGAGGGCCAGCTCCTACGAGCAGTACTTC. It codes for CASSPQGRASSYEQYF.